The source of this TCR beta chain is a study of blood T cell repertoires in COVID-19. After removal of 4 bases from V and 8 bases from J, the junction contained 12 bases not matched to a gene. Germline values: CDR1 SGHRS, CDR2 YFSETQ. This CDR3 contains 16 residues. The repertoire was sequenced with immunoSEQ multiplex PCR; TCRdb's copy has only in-frame clones and lacks some. The sample holds more than 300,000 clones, roughly nine tenths seen once. This receptor was identified in a woman younger than 45 who had been exposed to COVID-19. The chain joins TRBV5-1 to TRBJ2-2, with TRBD1 matching 9 bases. The sequenced material came from PBMCs or T cells enriched from blood (not recorded which). The CDR3 sequence is CASSPLTGGASGELFF. Written as DNA, the CDR3 is TGCGCCAGCAGCCCGCTTACAGGGGGCGCTTCTGGGGAGCTGTTTTTT.